This entry lists 20 T cell receptor beta chains sequenced from one sample in a study of T cell repertoires in cytomegalovirus infection. TCRdb passed the reads through MiXCR, listing each CDR3 protein once. The sample shows some 180,000 distinct CDR3 sequences, approximately 17% of them seen only once. Specimen: CD8+ T cells from PBMCs. The receptors here all came from a human donor in good health (CMV status not recorded). Some clones in this sample may be carry-over from other donors' samples.

The rearrangement links TRBV20-1 to TRBJ2-1, with 9 positions matching TRBD1. Losses at the gene ends were 3 bases for V and 7 bases for J; bases not matched to a gene: 13. The CDR3 has 16 amino acids. The germline V gene encodes CDR1 DFQATT and CDR2 SNEGSKA (reference sequence). Written as DNA, the CDR3 is TGCAGTGCTAGGGTGGCTATGGGGACAGGGAGTAATGAGCAGTTCTTC. Its translation: CSARVAMGTGSNEQFF.

This clonotype was detected ten times or more. Compared with germline, one end of the junction differs, possibly owing to a read error. The chain carries TRBV7-2 and TRBJ2-7; D might be TRBD1 (5 bases). The germline V gene encodes CDR1 SGHTA and CDR2 FQGNSA. The CDR3 consists of 12 residues. The CDR3 coding sequence is TGTGCCAGCAGCTCCAACCCAGGGTTCGATACGTTC. This translates into CASSSNPGFDTF.

The V and J genes are TRBV5-5 and TRBJ2-3, with 14 positions matching TRBD2. The junction had 7 bases not matched to a gene; V was cut back by 3 bases and J by 4 bases. The CDR3 is 17 residues long. The germline gives CDR1 SGHKS, CDR2 YYEKEE (reference sequence). CDR3 coding DNA: TGTGCCAGCAGCTCGGACAGGACTAGCGGGGGGCCAGATACGCAGTATTTT. Protein: CASSSDRTSGGPDTQYF.

The chain recombines TRBV20-1 with TRBJ2-7; 8 positions agree with TRBD2. CDR3 length: 15 residues. The V segment lost 6 bases and the J segment 0 bases; nucleotides outside the gene matches: 10. CDR1 is DFQATT, CDR2 SNEGSKA, per germline (reference sequence). The CDR3: CSASSLAAPSYEQYF. The DNA for the CDR3 is TGCAGTGCCAGTTCACTAGCGGCACCCTCCTACGAGCAGTACTTC.

A remark on this clonotype: Sequence at one end of the junction differs from germline and may be a read error. The rearrangement links TRBV7-8 to TRBJ1-1, with D maybe TRBD1 (6 bases). This CDR3 is built from 15 residues. Germline V lookup: CDR1 SGHVS, CDR2 FQNEAQ. DNA for the CDR3: TGTGCCGGCAGCTCCGTAGGACAGACGCGGGATGAAGCTTTCTTT. It is translated as CAGSSVGQTRDEAFF.

This clonotype was counted between two and nine times. The rearrangement uses TRBV7-6 and TRBJ2-3; D tentatively reads TRBD1 or TRBD2 (6 bases each). The germline V gene encodes CDR1 SGHVS and CDR2 FNYEAQ. Trimming removed 1 base from V and 2 bases from J, with 10 bases in between. The CDR3 has 15 residues. The CDR3: CASSLEGGLTDTQYF. The CDR3 bases are TGTGCCAGCAGCTTAGAGGGGGGACTCACAGATACGCAGTATTTT.

V usage is TRBV7-8 and J usage is TRBJ1-1; D unresolved. Germline-derived CDR1 and CDR2 are SGHVS and FQNEAQ. The germline V and J ends were trimmed by 1 base and 0 bases, with 18 bases remaining between them. The CDR3 consists of 18 residues. In nucleotides, the CDR3 is TGTGCCAGCAGCTTAGTAAAGCCCCCGGGAAGTCTGAACACTGAAGCTTTCTTT. Amino acids: CASSLVKPPGSLNTEAFF. The variable domain in full, completed from reference TRBV7-8 and TRBJ1-1, reads GAGVSQSPRYKVAKRGQDVALRCDPISGHVSLFWYQQALGQGPEFLTYFQNEAQLDKSGLPSDRFFAERPEGSVSTLKIQRTQQEDSAVYLCASSLVKPPGSLNTEAFFGQGTRLTVV.

This clonotype has only a few counts. J is TRBJ2-7 and V is TRBV7-2; no clear D. The V gene's germline CDR1 is SGHTA and CDR2 FQGNSA. Trimming shortened V by 6 bases and J by 4 bases, and 16 bases separated the two germline ends. This CDR3 spans 14 amino acids. CDR3 in amino acids: CASRADIGKYEQYF. The CDR3 region has the DNA TGTGCCAGCAGGGCCGACATAGGGAAGTACGAGCAGTACTTC. Supplemented by reference TRBV7-2 and TRBJ2-7, the full variable domain reads GAGVSQSPSNKVTEKGKDVELRCDPISGHTALYWYRQSLGQGLEFLIYFQGNSAPDKSGLPSDRFSAERTGGSVSTLTIQRTQQEDSAVYLCASRADIGKYEQYFGPGTRLTVT.

This clonotype was seen only a few times. V and J are TRBV2 and TRBJ2-3; D possibly corresponds to TRBD2 (5 bases). Germline CDR1 and CDR2: SNHLY and FYNNEI. The CDR3 length is 15 residues. The V and J ends lost 5 bases and 5 bases respectively, with 17 bases between them. CDR3 residues: CASSSWENLGDTQYF. The CDR3 coding sequence is TGTGCCAGCAGTAGTTGGGAGAACCTAGGAGATACGCAGTATTTT.

This clonotype was counted a few times. The chain recombines TRBV29-1 with TRBJ1-1; D ambiguous. CDR1 SQVTM and CDR2 ANQGSEA come from the germline V gene. This CDR3 spans 14 amino acids. Deletions cut 2 bases from V and 0 bases from J, with 10 bases between. This CDR3 reads CSVEIGDMNTEAFF. Written as DNA, the CDR3 is TGCAGCGTTGAAATTGGAGATATGAACACTGAAGCTTTCTTT.

There are many counts of this clonotype. The chain joins TRBV7-9 to TRBJ1-2, with 8 bases lining up with TRBD1. The V and J ends lost 1 base and 5 bases, in that order; junction bases with no gene match: 9. Germline V lookup: CDR1 SEHNR, CDR2 FQNEAQ (reference sequence). This CDR3 is built from 16 residues. The CDR3 protein is CASSLDFGDRSYGYTF. The CDR3 DNA follows: TGTGCCAGCAGCTTAGACTTCGGGGACAGGAGTTATGGCTACACCTTC. The full variable domain, rest sourced from reference TRBV7-9 and TRBJ1-2, is DTGVSQNPRHKITKRGQNVTFRCDPISEHNRLYWYRQTLGQGPEFLTYFQNEAQLEKSRLLSDRFSAERPKGSFSTLEIQRTEQGDSAMYLCASSLDFGDRSYGYTFGSGTRLTVV.

In this sample, this clonotype turned up a few times. Here the CDR3 reads CASSYSTRAGRYGYTF. The CDR3 DNA reads as TGTGCCAGCAGTTACTCGACCCGGGCAGGTCGCTATGGCTACACCTTC. This chain joins TRBV6-2 or TRBV6-3 and TRBJ1-2; the D is unclear. The length of the CDR3 is 16 residues. The V and J ends lost 0 bases and 4 bases respectively, with 15 bases between them. The V gene's germline CDR1 is MNHEY and CDR2 SVGEGT.

This clonotype showed up many times. The J gene is TRBJ2-4, the V gene TRBV7-2; D might be TRBD2 (5 bases). V was shortened by 3 bases and J by 5 bases, with 17 bases between the two germline ends. The CDR3 loop spans 16 amino acids. Germline V gene lookup returns CDR1 SGHTA and CDR2 FQGNSA. The CDR3 DNA reads as TGTGCCAGCAGCTTTAGGCGTGCCGGGATTGAAAACATTCAGTACTTC. Residues: CASSFRRAGIENIQYF.

This chain links TRBV28 with TRBJ2-5; no clear D gene. V was trimmed by 7 bases and J by 5 bases, leaving 11 bases between them. The CDR3 spans 12 residues. Germline V gives CDR1 MDHEN, CDR2 SYDVKM. CDR3 region: CASMTFLETQYF. CDR3 DNA sequence: TGTGCCAGCATGACTTTTCTGGAGACCCAGTACTTC.

V and J are TRBV2 and TRBJ1-2; D is uncertain. There are 13 residues in the CDR3. From germline, CDR1 is SNHLY and CDR2 FYNNEI. V was trimmed by 6 bases and J by 8 bases, leaving 16 bases between them. In DNA form, the CDR3 reads TGTGCCAGCAGCGAGAACGACCCGGGGGGCTACACCTTC. Amino acid sequence: CASSENDPGGYTF.

This clonotype was recorded a few times. The rearrangement joins TRBV23-1 to TRBJ2-3; D might be TRBD1 (5 bases). TRBV23-1 is classed as an ORF, of uncertain function. This CDR3 contains 14 residues. The germline V and J ends were trimmed by 2 bases and 4 bases, with 10 bases remaining between them. The DNA for the CDR3 is TGCGCCAGCAGTCAACCCCAGGGCGCAGATACGCAGTATTTT. Amino acids: CASSQPQGADTQYF.

The chain employs TRBV5-6 and TRBJ2-1; TRBD1 aligns across 9 bases. Germline values: CDR1 SGHDT, CDR2 YYEEEE. This CDR3 region has 16 residues. V gave up 0 bases and J gave up 2 bases; unmatched junction bases: 3. This CDR3 reads CASSLEGQGTYNEQFF. The CDR3 nucleotides read TGTGCCAGCAGCTTGGAGGGACAGGGAACCTACAATGAGCAGTTCTTC. The full variable domain, its missing parts supplied by reference TRBV5-6 and TRBJ2-1, is DAGVTQSPTHLIKTRGQQVTLRCSPKSGHDTVSWYQQALGQGPQFIFQYYEEEERQRGNFPDRFSGHQFPNYSSELNVNALLLGDSALYLCASSLEGQGTYNEQFFGPGTRLTVL.

V and J are TRBV27 and TRBJ2-3; either TRBD1 or TRBD2 may fit D (7 bases each). The CDR3 totals 13 residues. Germline assignment: CDR1 MNHEY and CDR2 SMNVEV (reference sequence). Trimming cost V 7 bases and J 4 bases, with 12 bases left between them. The CDR3 region is CASKTGRADTQYF. CDR3 bases: TGTGCCAGCAAGACAGGGAGGGCAGATACGCAGTATTTT.

The V call is TRBV4-1, the J call TRBJ2-5; 8 bases line up with TRBD2. The CDR3 is 18 residues long. Germline values: CDR1 MGHRA, CDR2 YSYEKL. V lost 2 bases to trimming and J lost 0 bases; unmatched junction nucleotides: 11. The CDR3 DNA is TGCGCCAGCAGCCAAACCCCTCAGGGACTAGGATACCAAGAGACCCAGTACTTC. Its protein product is CASSQTPQGLGYQETQYF.

The rearrangement joins TRBV7-9 to TRBJ2-5, with D possibly being TRBD1 or TRBD2 (6 bases each). Germline loops: CDR1 SEHNR, CDR2 FQNEAQ (reference sequence). The length of the CDR3 is 15 residues. V gave up 1 base and J gave up 5 bases, with 14 bases separating them. The CDR3 region is CASSLGWGAEETQYF. CDR3 nucleotide sequence: TGTGCCAGCAGCTTAGGTTGGGGGGCCGAGGAGACCCAGTACTTC.